This T cell receptor (beta chain) derives from a study of shared clonotypes between healthy human individuals. General study points: An effect of sequencing depth on clonotype sharing among donors was expected.

This clone was seen repeatedly, ten times or more. The antigen is undetermined. The germline gives CDR1 SGHNT, CDR2 YYREEE (reference sequence). The CDR3 contains 14 residues. The assay was carried out at the deep level. Some clones are missing from TCRdb's copy, which holds only in-frame ones; the method was immunoSEQ multiplex PCR. This table holds under 850,000 clones, 72% found once. This receptor was obtained from a woman in her twenties or thirties in good health. Sequenced input: memory CD4+ T cells sorted from blood. Documented subset: CD45RA-negative fraction. V and J are TRBV5-4 and TRBJ2-5; D may be TRBD1 (6 bases). The J call may be mistaken, given a closer DNA end match to TRBJ2-7. CDR3 nucleotides: TGTGCCAGCAGCCCGGAGCCGGGACACAACGAGCAGTACTTC. This codes for CASSPEPGHNEQYF.